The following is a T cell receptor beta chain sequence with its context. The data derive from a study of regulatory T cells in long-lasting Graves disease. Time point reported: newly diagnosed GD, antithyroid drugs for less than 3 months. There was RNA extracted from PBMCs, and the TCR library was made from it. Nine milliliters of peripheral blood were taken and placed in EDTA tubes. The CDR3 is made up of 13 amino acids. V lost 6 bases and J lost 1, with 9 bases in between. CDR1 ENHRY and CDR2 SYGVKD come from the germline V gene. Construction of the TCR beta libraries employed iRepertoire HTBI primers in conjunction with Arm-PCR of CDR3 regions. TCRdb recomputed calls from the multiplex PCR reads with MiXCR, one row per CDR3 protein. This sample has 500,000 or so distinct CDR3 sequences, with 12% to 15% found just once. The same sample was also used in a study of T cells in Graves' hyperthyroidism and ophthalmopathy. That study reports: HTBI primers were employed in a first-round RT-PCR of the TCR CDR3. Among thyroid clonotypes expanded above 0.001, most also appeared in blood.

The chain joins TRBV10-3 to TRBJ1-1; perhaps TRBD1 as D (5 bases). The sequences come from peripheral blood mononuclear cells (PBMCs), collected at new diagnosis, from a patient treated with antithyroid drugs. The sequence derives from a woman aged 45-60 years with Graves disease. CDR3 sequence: CAIRSTENTEAFF. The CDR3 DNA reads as TGTGCCATCAGGTCGACAGAGAACACTGAAGCTTTCTTT.